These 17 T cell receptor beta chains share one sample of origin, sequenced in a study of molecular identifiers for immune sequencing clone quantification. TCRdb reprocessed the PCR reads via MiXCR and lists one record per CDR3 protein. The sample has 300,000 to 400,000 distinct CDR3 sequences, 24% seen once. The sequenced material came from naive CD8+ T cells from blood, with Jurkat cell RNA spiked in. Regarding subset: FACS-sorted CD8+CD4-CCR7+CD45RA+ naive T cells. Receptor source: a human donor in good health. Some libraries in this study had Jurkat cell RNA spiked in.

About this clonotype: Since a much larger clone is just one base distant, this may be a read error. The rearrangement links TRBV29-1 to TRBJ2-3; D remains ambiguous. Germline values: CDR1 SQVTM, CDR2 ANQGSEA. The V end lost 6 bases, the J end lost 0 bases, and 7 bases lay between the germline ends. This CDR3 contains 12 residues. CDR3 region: CSVHGSTDTQYF. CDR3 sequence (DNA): TGCAGCGTACACGGGAGCACAGATACGCAGTATTTT.

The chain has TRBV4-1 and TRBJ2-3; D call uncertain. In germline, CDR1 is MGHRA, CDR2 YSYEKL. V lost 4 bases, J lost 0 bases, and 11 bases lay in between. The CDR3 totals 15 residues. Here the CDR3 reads CASSPAAPSTDTQYF. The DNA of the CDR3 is TGCGCCAGCAGCCCAGCAGCGCCTAGCACAGATACGCAGTATTTT.

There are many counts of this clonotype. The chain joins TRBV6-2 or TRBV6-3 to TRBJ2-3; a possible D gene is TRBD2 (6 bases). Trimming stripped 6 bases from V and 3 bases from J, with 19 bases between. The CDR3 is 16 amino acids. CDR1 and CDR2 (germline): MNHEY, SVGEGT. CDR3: CASSRPRTEGTDTQYF. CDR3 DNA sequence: TGTGCCAGCAGCCGCCCCCGGACGGAGGGTACAGATACGCAGTATTTT.

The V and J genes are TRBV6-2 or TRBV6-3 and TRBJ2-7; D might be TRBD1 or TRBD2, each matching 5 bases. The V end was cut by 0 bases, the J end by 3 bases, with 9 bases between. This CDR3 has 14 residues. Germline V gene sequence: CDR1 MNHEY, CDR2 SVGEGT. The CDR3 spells CASSYSGAYYEQYF. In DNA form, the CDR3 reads TGTGCCAGCAGTTACTCCGGGGCCTACTACGAGCAGTACTTC.

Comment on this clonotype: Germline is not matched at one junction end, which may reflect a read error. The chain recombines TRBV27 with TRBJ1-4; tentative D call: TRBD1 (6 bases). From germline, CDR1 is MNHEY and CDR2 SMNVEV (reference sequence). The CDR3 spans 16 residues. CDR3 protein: CASSLGGPATNEKLFF. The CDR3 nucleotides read TGTGCCAGCAGTTTGGGGGGCCCTGCAACTAATGAAAAACTGTTCTTT. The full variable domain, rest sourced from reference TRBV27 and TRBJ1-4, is EAQVTQNPRYLITVTGKKLTVTCSQNMNHEYMSWYRQDPGLGLRQIYYSMNVEVTDKGDVPEGYKVSRKEKRNFPLILESPSPNQTSLYFCASSLGGPATNEKLFFGSGTQLSVL.

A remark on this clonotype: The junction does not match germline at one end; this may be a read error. The CDR3 coding sequence is TGTGCCTGGAGTTCTAGCACAGATATGCAGTATTTT. As protein: CAWSSSTDMQYF. The V and J genes are TRBV30 and TRBJ2-3; D might be TRBD2 (5 bases). The CDR3 sequence is 12 residues long. The germline V gene encodes CDR1 GTSNPN and CDR2 SVGIG (reference sequence).

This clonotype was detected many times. CDR3 region: CASSQGRGPTEAFF. The CDR3 DNA sequence: TGCGCCAGCAGCCAAGGCAGGGGGCCCACTGAAGCTTTCTTT. The gene calls are TRBV4-1 and TRBJ1-1, with 8 bases that match TRBD1. This CDR3 spans 14 amino acids. After removal of 1 base from V and 4 bases from J, the junction contained 2 bases not matched to a gene. Germline values: CDR1 MGHRA, CDR2 YSYEKL.

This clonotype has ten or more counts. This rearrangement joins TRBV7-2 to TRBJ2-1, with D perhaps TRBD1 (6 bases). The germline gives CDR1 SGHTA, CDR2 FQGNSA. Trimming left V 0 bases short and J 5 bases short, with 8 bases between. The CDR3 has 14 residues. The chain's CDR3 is CASSLAQGNNEQFF. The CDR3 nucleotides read TGTGCCAGCAGCTTAGCGCAGGGGAACAATGAGCAGTTCTTC.

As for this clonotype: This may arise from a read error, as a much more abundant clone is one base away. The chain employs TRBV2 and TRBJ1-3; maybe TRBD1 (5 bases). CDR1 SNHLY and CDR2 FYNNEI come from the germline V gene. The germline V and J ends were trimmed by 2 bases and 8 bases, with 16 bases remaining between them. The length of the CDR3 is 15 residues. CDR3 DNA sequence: TGTGCCAGCAGTGAACAATCAGGGTCAAGAGACACCATATATTTT. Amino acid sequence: CASSEQSGSRDTIYF.

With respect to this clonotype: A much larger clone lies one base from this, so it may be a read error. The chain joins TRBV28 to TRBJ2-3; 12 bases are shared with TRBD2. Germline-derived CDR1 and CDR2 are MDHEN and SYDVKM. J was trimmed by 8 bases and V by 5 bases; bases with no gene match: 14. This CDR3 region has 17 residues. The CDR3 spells CASSAGLAGTQSGTQYF. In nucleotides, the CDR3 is TGTGCCAGCAGTGCCGGACTAGCGGGGACCCAATCGGGTACGCAGTATTTT.

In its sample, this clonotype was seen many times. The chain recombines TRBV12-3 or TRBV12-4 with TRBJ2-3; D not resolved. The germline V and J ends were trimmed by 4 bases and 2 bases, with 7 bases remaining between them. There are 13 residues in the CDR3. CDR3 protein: CASSSTNTDTQYF. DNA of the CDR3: TGTGCCAGCAGTTCGACCAACACAGATACGCAGTATTTT.

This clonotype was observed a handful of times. The CDR3 protein is CSARDTSSYTGELFF. For the CDR3, the DNA is TGCAGTGCTAGGGACACGAGTTCTTACACCGGGGAGCTGTTTTTT. This sequence joins TRBV20-1 and TRBJ2-2; D perhaps matches TRBD1 (5 bases). V was trimmed by 3 bases and J by 3 bases, leaving 14 bases between them. This CDR3 spans 15 amino acids. Germline CDR1 and CDR2: DFQATT and SNEGSKA (reference sequence).

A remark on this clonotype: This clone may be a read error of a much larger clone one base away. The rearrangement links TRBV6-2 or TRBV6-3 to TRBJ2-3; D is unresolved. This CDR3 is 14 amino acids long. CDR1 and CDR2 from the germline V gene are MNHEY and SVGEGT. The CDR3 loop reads CANSYSTVPDTQYF. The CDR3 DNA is TGTGCCAACAGTTACTCGACTGTCCCAGATACGCAGTATTTT.

The CDR3 DNA sequence: TGCAGTGCTAGAGACGGGGCCTTCCCGAGACTGGAACAGCCCCAGCATTTT. The encoded protein is CSARDGAFPRLEQPQHF. The chain has TRBV20-1 and TRBJ1-5, with D perhaps TRBD1 (5 bases). The V gene lost 0 bases and the J gene lost 7 bases, with 22 bases spanning the gap. This CDR3 is built from 17 residues. Germline V gene lookup returns CDR1 DFQATT and CDR2 SNEGSKA (reference sequence).

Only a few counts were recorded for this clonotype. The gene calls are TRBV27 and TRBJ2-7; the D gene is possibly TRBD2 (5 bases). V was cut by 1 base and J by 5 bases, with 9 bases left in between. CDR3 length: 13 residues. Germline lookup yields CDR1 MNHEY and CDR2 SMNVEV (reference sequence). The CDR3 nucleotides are TGTGCCAGCAGTTTATTTGGAGGCCACGAGCAGTACTTC. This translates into CASSLFGGHEQYF.

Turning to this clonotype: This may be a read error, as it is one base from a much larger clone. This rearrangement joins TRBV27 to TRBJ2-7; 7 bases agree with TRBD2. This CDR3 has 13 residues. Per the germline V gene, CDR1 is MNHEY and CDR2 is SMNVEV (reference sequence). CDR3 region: CASSLSWGREQCF. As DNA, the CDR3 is TGTGCCAGCAGTTTAAGTTGGGGGAGGGAGCAGTGCTTC.

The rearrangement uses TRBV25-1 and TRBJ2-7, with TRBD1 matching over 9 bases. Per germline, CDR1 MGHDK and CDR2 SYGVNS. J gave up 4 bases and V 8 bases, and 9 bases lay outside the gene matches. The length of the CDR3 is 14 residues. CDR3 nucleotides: TGTGCCAGCCCGCACTGGACAGGGGATTACGAGCAGTACTTC. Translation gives CASPHWTGDYEQYF.